This T cell receptor (beta chain) is from a study of monozygotic twins with inflammatory bowel disease. General study points: For repertoire similarity, concordant twins did not differ from discordant twins, possibly because power was limited.

CDR3 length equals 15 residues. CDR1 is LGHDT, CDR2 YNNKEL, per germline (reference sequence). Concerning this clonotype itself: Its antigen is not identified.

TCRdb reprocessed the 5' RACE reads, keeping one entry per CDR3 protein, no DNA. The sample holds more than 300,000 distinct CDR3 sequences. The clonotype comes from a human donor with ulcerative colitis or Crohn's disease, or a healthy co-twin of an affected twin (not recorded which). Material for sequencing was blood. The chain combines TRBV3-1 with TRBJ2-1; TCRdb lists TRBD1, though no DNA is available to test this call. CDR3: CASSQGQGMHNEQFF.